These 5 T cell receptor beta chains came from one sample sequenced in a study of blood T cells in healthy people across ages. For the second PCR, which ran for 7 to 11 cycles, a sample-barcoded 5' primer and a J-beta primer mix were used. Using its own MiXCR run on the 5' RACE reads, TCRdb lists one record per CDR3 protein. Here the sample spans nearly 800,000 distinct CDR3 sequences, around 25% being singletons. The same data also contributed to another study, on T cells of mothers and their children.

The material sequenced was blood. These receptors were taken from a boy aged 5 to 17 in good health.

The chain has TRBV6-2 or TRBV6-3 and TRBJ1-6; D not resolved. V dropped 0 bases and J dropped 8 bases, with 8 bases sitting between them. This CDR3 has 14 amino acids. Germline V gives CDR1 MNHEY, CDR2 SVGEGT. This CDR3 reads CASSYSRGYSPLHF. In nucleotides, the CDR3 is TGTGCCAGCAGTTACTCACGGGGATATTCACCCCTCCACTTT.

The chain joins TRBV12-3 or TRBV12-4 to TRBJ1-1; the D is unclear. The CDR3 length is 13 residues. V dropped 9 bases and J dropped 6 bases, with 17 bases sitting between them. DNA for the CDR3: TGTGCCAGAAGTCCCGACCCTAAACCTGAAGCTTTCTTT. The encoded protein is CARSPDPKPEAFF.

This rearrangement joins TRBV10-3 to TRBJ2-5; 7 bases agree with TRBD2. The J call may be in error: the DNA end matches TRBJ2-7 better. The CDR3 consists of 13 residues. Germline CDR1 and CDR2: ENHRY and SYGVKD. Written as DNA, the CDR3 is TGTGCCATTTCAGGAAGCGGGGCGTACGAGCAGTACTTC. Amino acids: CAISGSGAYEQYF.

There are a few counts of this clonotype. The V gene is TRBV7-9, the J gene TRBJ2-5; TRBD2 matches at 8 bases. The germline CDR1 and CDR2 sequences are SEHNR and FQNEAQ (reference sequence). This CDR3 region has 15 residues. Germline trimming cut 5 bases from V and 4 bases from J; bases unmatched to any gene: 9. This CDR3 is CASSADGTRSETQYF. Here the CDR3 DNA reads TGTGCCAGCAGCGCAGATGGGACTAGGTCAGAGACCCAGTACTTC.

In its sample, this clonotype was seen a few times. Here the CDR3 reads CASTITPFSGNTQYF. In nucleotides, the CDR3 is TGTGCCAGCACCATTACCCCATTTAGCGGGAATACGCAGTATTTT. The chain recombines TRBV5-6 with TRBJ2-3; 8 nucleotides agree with TRBD2. In germline, CDR1 is SGHDT, CDR2 YYEEEE. V trimming: 6 bases; J trimming: 7 bases; junction bases outside the gene matches: 13. This CDR3 contains 15 residues.